This TCR beta chain stems from a study of cytotoxic CD8 clonotypes in ibrutinib-treated CLL. Study-wide results and caveats: An increase in clonality occurred at ibrutinib response, followed by a return toward baseline at progression. Samples were collected at differing times from sustained-remission and progressing patients.

This clone was found many times. What it binds is not known. V was cut by 5 bases and J by 4 bases, with 17 bases left in between. Germline V gene lookup returns CDR1 SGHTA and CDR2 FQGNSA. This CDR3 is 15 amino acids long. This table comes from immunoSEQ multiplex PCR, and its TCRdb copy is limited to in-frame clones, with some not included. The table lists tens of thousands of clones, around 73% of them singletons. PBMCs were cryopreserved, and 1.5 to 2.5 micrograms of genomic DNA from them went into TCR beta libraries. The sequence was collected from a human donor with chronic lymphocytic leukemia. The V and J genes are TRBV7-2 and TRBJ1-2, with no clear D. The sample here was PBMCs, taken after 12 months of ibrutinib treatment. The CDR3 loop is CASSPEAVNFYGYTF. The CDR3 DNA sequence: TGTGCCAGCAGCCCGGAGGCCGTCAACTTCTATGGCTACACCTTC.